A selection of T cell receptor beta chains follows, all from one sample in a study of cytomegalovirus exposure and HLA in healthy donors. The repertoire was sequenced with immunoSEQ multiplex PCR; TCRdb's copy has only in-frame clones and lacks some. The table lists 140,000 or so clones, roughly three quarters of them singletons. The material sequenced was PBMCs. These receptors were obtained from a woman aged 25 to 45 in good health and CMV-seronegative. Each CDR3 is given with its conserved first and last residue. The order of the fields is J gene, clone size, V gene, D gene, CDR3 DNA, CDR3 protein. A D gene is named only where the DNA matches it firmly. Clone size appears in some rows only: once, few, many, or a class for an expanded clone.

J: TRBJ2-7
size: -
V: TRBV15
D: -
DNA: TGTGCCGCCAGCAGAGCTAGGAGCTCCTACGAGCAGTACTTC
CDR3: CAASRARSSYEQYF

J: TRBJ2-2
size: few
V: TRBV2
D: TRBD1
DNA: TGTGCCAGCAGTGGGATTCCGGGACAGGCTAACACCGGGGAGCTGTTTTTT
CDR3: CASSGIPGQANTGELFF

J: TRBJ2-1
size: -
V: TRBV11-2
D: TRBD1
DNA: TGTGCCAGCAGCCCCGATTGGGACAGGGGGTCAAAGAGGTACAATGAGCAGTTCTTC
CDR3: CASSPDWDRGSKRYNEQFF

J: TRBJ2-5
size: -
V: TRBV6-6
D: -
DNA: TGTGCCAGCAGTCACGGACTCTGGTCAGTAGAGACCCAGTACTTC
CDR3: CASSHGLWSVETQYF

J: TRBJ2-3
size: -
V: TRBV20-1
D: -
DNA: TGCAGTGCCAGAGAGCGGGATACGCAGTATTTT
CDR3: CSARERDTQYF

J: TRBJ2-3
size: -
V: TRBV21-1
D: -
DNA: TGTGCCAGCAGCGACAGAAAAACCCTAGCGGGGGGCGGGTTCACGCAGTATTTT
CDR3: CASSDRKTLAGGGFTQYF

J: TRBJ2-1
size: -
V: TRBV4-1
D: TRBD2
DNA: TGCGCCAGCAGCGTTCTTGGACTAGCGGGGAATGAGCAGTTCTTC
CDR3: CASSVLGLAGNEQFF

J: TRBJ2-2
size: -
V: TRBV6-1
D: TRBD1
DNA: TGTGCCAGCAGTGAATTAGGCAGGGGGCACACCGGGGAGCTGTTTTTT
CDR3: CASSELGRGHTGELFF

J: TRBJ2-1
size: few
V: TRBV4-1
D: TRBD2
DNA: TGCGCCAGCAGCCAAGATCTTAATAGCGGGAGCTACAATGAGCAGTTCTTC
CDR3: CASSQDLNSGSYNEQFF

J: TRBJ1-4
size: -
V: TRBV6-6
D: TRBD1
DNA: TGTGCCAGCAGCAGGGACAGCTTTAATGAAAAACTGTTTTTT
CDR3: CASSRDSFNEKLFF

J: TRBJ2-3
size: few
V: TRBV9
D: -
DNA: TGTGCCAGCAGCGTATCGGGACTCCCTCGGTATTTT
CDR3: CASSVSGLPRYF

J: TRBJ1-2
size: -
V: TRBV19
D: -
DNA: TGTGCCAGTAGTATATCGGGACACAACTATGGCTACACCTTC
CDR3: CASSISGHNYGYTF

J: TRBJ2-1
size: -
V: TRBV18
D: -
DNA: TGTGCCAGCTCAACAACAGGGTACAATGAGCAGTTCTTC
CDR3: CASSTTGYNEQFF

J: TRBJ1-2
size: -
V: TRBV30
D: -
DNA: TGTGCCTGGAGTCAAGGCCTCGGGGGTGGCTACACCTTC
CDR3: CAWSQGLGGGYTF

J: TRBJ2-1
size: -
V: TRBV11-3
D: TRBD2
DNA: TGTGCCAGCAGTCCCGCTAGCGGGAGTAACAATGAGCAGTTCTTC
CDR3: CASSPASGSNNEQFF

J: TRBJ2-3
size: -
V: TRBV2
D: TRBD2
DNA: TGTGCCAGCAGCCTCAACCGACTAGCGGGGGTCGCAGATACGCAGTATTTT
CDR3: CASSLNRLAGVADTQYF

J: TRBJ1-2
size: once
V: TRBV7-9
D: TRBD1
DNA: TGTGCCAGCAGCTTCCCCCGGGACAGGGTTGAGGGTAACTATGGCTACACCTTC
CDR3: CASSFPRDRVEGNYGYTF

J: TRBJ1-1
size: -
V: TRBV7-9
D: -
DNA: TGTGCCAGCAGCAGGGCGGGTATGAACACTGAAGCTTTCTTT
CDR3: CASSRAGMNTEAFF

J: TRBJ1-5
size: -
V: TRBV7-2
D: -
DNA: TGTGCCAGCAGCTTAGGGGGGGACAATCAGCCCCAGCATTTT
CDR3: CASSLGGDNQPQHF

J: TRBJ2-7
size: -
V: TRBV2
D: TRBD1
DNA: TGTGCCAGCAGTGAAGAGGGGTACAGGGGCCACGAGCAGTACTTC
CDR3: CASSEEGYRGHEQYF

J: TRBJ1-1
size: -
V: TRBV5-1
D: TRBD1
DNA: TGCGCCAGCAGCAAGGGACAGGGGGCTACGAACACTGAAGCTTTCTTT
CDR3: CASSKGQGATNTEAFF

J: TRBJ2-5
size: few
V: TRBV5-1
D: TRBD2
DNA: TGCGCCAGCAGCACTGGACTAGCGGGAGGCGGGGAGACCCAGTACTTC
CDR3: CASSTGLAGGGETQYF

J: TRBJ1-2
size: -
V: TRBV6-6
D: TRBD1
DNA: TGTGCCAGCAGTTGGGACAGCATATTACAGGCTCCCTTC
CDR3: CASSWDSILQAPF

J: TRBJ1-6
size: -
V: TRBV5-6
D: TRBD1
DNA: TGTGCCAGCAGCCCCCGGGACAGGGGAGATGGCTCACCCCTCCACTTT
CDR3: CASSPRDRGDGSPLHF

J: TRBJ2-5
size: once
V: TRBV2
D: -
DNA: TGTGCCAGCAGTAAAGGACAGACGGAGACCCAGTACTTC
CDR3: CASSKGQTETQYF